This T cell receptor beta chain appears in the sequencing data of a study of T cells in Graves' hyperthyroidism and ophthalmopathy. RNA transcripts were the template for amplifying TCR beta CDR3 regions. First-round RT-PCR with HTBI primers amplified the TCR CDR3 region. Using its own MiXCR run on the multiplex PCR reads, TCRdb lists one record per CDR3 protein. The sample holds about 620,000 distinct CDR3 sequences; 15% to 20% are singletons and the top ten take approximately 3.9%. CDR1 is MDHEN and CDR2 is SYDVKM in the germline V gene. This CDR3 is built from 12 residues. A remark on this clonotype: A much larger clone differs by one base, so this may be a read error.

Graves' hyperthyroidism without ophthalmopathy progression within 18 months was termed stable. The receptor's source is a woman aged 25 to 45 with Graves' hyperthyroidism. Sequenced material: blood. V and J are TRBV28 and TRBJ1-1; 8 bases are shared with TRBD1. The CDR3: CVSNTGGTEAFF. CDR3 nucleotide sequence: TGTGTCAGTAATACAGGGGGCACTGAAGCTTTCTTT.